This entry lists 12 T cell receptor beta chains sequenced from one sample in a study of PD-L1 blockade in urothelial cancer (dated by TCRdb to the late 2010s). The library was prepared using the immunoSEQ multiplex PCR assay. Not all clones reach the TCRdb copy of this immuneACCESS table, which keeps in-frame sequences only. Checked studies attribute under half of the gap to unresolved V genes and leave the rest unexplained. The sample table contains under 55,000 clones; only one count was recorded for roughly four fifths of them. The ten top clones hold around 14% of the sample. In the paper's terms, the time point label means: peripheral blood 6 weeks after treatment start. This material consisted of PBMCs, taken around atezolizumab (anti-PD-L1) treatment. All receptors come from a man in his fifties or sixties with urothelial cancer.

The chain employs TRBV5-1 and TRBJ1-5; D gene unclear. The CDR3 extends over 14 amino acids. Germline V gene lookup returns CDR1 SGHRS and CDR2 YFSETQ. V was trimmed by 4 bases and J by 4 bases, leaving 12 bases between them. For the CDR3, the DNA is TGCGCCAGCAGCCCCGGACTTGTGAATCAGCCCCAGCATTTT. It translates to CASSPGLVNQPQHF.

Many counts were recorded for this clone. The sample has other DNA sequences that encode this CDR3 too. The chain carries TRBV10-3 and TRBJ2-1; D is unresolved. Germline assignment: CDR1 ENHRY and CDR2 SYGVKD. V lost 6 bases, J lost 7 bases, and 7 bases lay in between. This CDR3 is 11 amino acids long. The chain's CDR3 is CAISLGNEQFF. The CDR3 region has the DNA TGTGCCATCAGCCTAGGTAATGAGCAGTTCTTC.

The CDR3 loop is CATSRDVGLGLEYF. CDR3 bases: TGTGCCACCAGCAGAGATGTAGGATTGGGGCTAGAGTACTTC. This chain joins TRBV15 and TRBJ2-7; the D gene is possibly TRBD1 (5 bases). Trimming shortened V by 0 bases and J by 11 bases, and 17 bases separated the two germline ends. Germline CDR1 reads LNHNV; CDR2 reads YYDKDF (reference sequence). This CDR3 is 14 amino acids long.

The rearrangement joins TRBV7-9 to TRBJ2-1; 7 bases align to TRBD2. V gave up 4 bases and J gave up 7 bases; unmatched junction bases: 10. This CDR3 spans 15 amino acids. The germline V gene has CDR1 SEHNR and CDR2 FQNEAQ (reference sequence). CDR3 sequence reads: CASSSERTRGNEQFF. The CDR3 nucleotides read TGTGCCAGCAGCTCAGAGAGGACTAGGGGAAATGAGCAGTTCTTC.

The rearrangement joins TRBV19 to TRBJ1-1, with a weak D call TRBD1 (5 bases). CDR3 size: 16 residues. V lost 7 bases and J 4 bases, leaving 22 bases between the germline ends. Germline V gene data show CDR1 as LNHDA and CDR2 as SQIVND (reference sequence). CDR3: CASTFGTGGGGTEAFF. The CDR3 bases are TGTGCCAGTACCTTTGGAACCGGGGGTGGTGGCACTGAAGCTTTCTTT.

The rearrangement uses TRBV6-5 and TRBJ1-2, with D perhaps TRBD1 (6 bases). V shed 5 bases and J shed 4 bases, with 17 bases lying between them. The CDR3 consists of 15 residues. Per germline, CDR1 MNHEY and CDR2 SVGAGI. In DNA form, the CDR3 reads TGTGCCAGCAGTCCCCGGGTAGGGGGTTCCTATGGCTACACCTTC. The encoded protein is CASSPRVGGSYGYTF.

Only one count was recorded for this clone. This chain joins TRBV15 and TRBJ2-3; 7 nucleotides align to TRBD2. Germline V gives CDR1 LNHNV, CDR2 YYDKDF (reference sequence). Losses at the gene ends were 4 bases for V and 4 bases for J; bases not matched to a gene: 11. The CDR3 consists of 16 residues. CDR3 sequence (DNA): TGTGCCACCAGCATGACTGGCGGGAGTAGTGCAGATACGCAGTATTTT. It specifies CATSMTGGSSADTQYF.

This CDR3 reads CASIRTGSLGYEQYF. CDR3 nucleotides: TGTGCCAGCATCCGGACAGGGAGCCTCGGGTACGAGCAGTACTTC. This chain connects TRBV2 to TRBJ2-7, with TRBD1 matching over 8 bases. This CDR3 spans 15 amino acids. Losses at the gene ends were 7 bases for V and 4 bases for J; bases not matched to a gene: 12. Germline assignment: CDR1 SNHLY and CDR2 FYNNEI.

This clone was seen once. The chain couples TRBV11-2 to TRBJ2-1; D perhaps matches TRBD1 (5 bases). Trimming cost V 1 base and J 8 bases, with 15 bases left between them. Germline V gives CDR1 SGHAT, CDR2 FQNNGV. The CDR3 totals 15 residues. CDR3 region: CASSLGAAGRDEQFF. CDR3 sequence (DNA): TGTGCCAGCAGCTTAGGGGCGGCAGGGCGCGATGAGCAGTTCTTC.

The chain is built from TRBV7-2 and TRBJ2-5; a possible D gene is TRBD1 (6 bases). V lost 1 base, J lost 5 bases, and 11 bases lay in between. This CDR3 comprises 14 residues. Looked up from germline, CDR1 is SGHTA and CDR2 is FQGNSA. This CDR3 is CASSLDRARETQYF. The DNA of the CDR3 is TGTGCCAGCAGCTTAGACAGGGCCCGGGAGACCCAGTACTTC. Full variable domain (rest looked up from reference TRBV7-2 and TRBJ2-5): GAGVSQSPSNKVTEKGKDVELRCDPISGHTALYWYRQSLGQGLEFLIYFQGNSAPDKSGLPSDRFSAERTGGSVSTLTIQRTQQEDSAVYLCASSLDRARETQYFGPGTRLLVL.

This clone came up a few times. The rearrangement joins TRBV4-3 to TRBJ2-1; unclear D gene. The V and J ends lost 0 bases and 3 bases respectively, with 9 bases between them. Germline V CDR1 and CDR2: LGHNA, YSLEER. This CDR3 contains 15 residues. Written as DNA, the CDR3 is TGCGCCAGCAGCCAAGATTCGGGTCTCTACAATGAGCAGTTCTTC. It encodes CASSQDSGLYNEQFF.

The rearrangement uses TRBV28 and TRBJ1-2; no clear D. The length of the CDR3 is 12 residues. V was clipped by 3 bases and J by 2 bases, with 4 bases between them. Looked up from germline, CDR1 is MDHEN and CDR2 is SYDVKM. This CDR3 reads CASSFVNYGYTF. The CDR3 DNA reads as TGTGCCAGCAGTTTCGTAAACTATGGCTACACCTTC.